Shown below are 19 T cell receptor beta chains from a single sample sequenced in a study of read filtering for tumor transcriptome and immune sequencing (dated by TCRdb to 2019 to 2021). The sequencer was an Illumina HiSeq 4000. TCR libraries were constructed from roughly 400 ng RNA using the Immunoverse kit, and molecular barcoded adaptors covering alpha/delta and beta/gamma chains were employed. TCRdb itself trimmed the public reads at Q25 with fastp, ran MiXCR and retained productive beta chains. Rows matching on CDR3 protein sequence are summarized as one entry with the most common DNA and genes. Across this sample there are about 86,000 distinct CDR3 sequences, with about 12% seen only once. In total, the top ten clones hold more than 13% of the sample. The sample consisted of a population of CD138-negative cells sorted from bone marrow. In the paper's terms, the cell subset or site label means: bone marrow mononuclear cells depleted of CD138+ plasma/myeloma cells by negative magnetic selection. Receptors were obtained from a donor aged 40 or over with multiple myeloma.

This clonotype is medium-sized (0.01 to 0.1%) by share. The CDR3 DNA reads TGTGCCTCGAAACCTCAGGGGTTCAGCTACAATGAGCAGTTCTTC. It specifies CASKPQGFSYNEQFF. This chain uses TRBV19 with TRBJ2-1, with D perhaps matching TRBD1 (6 bases). The CDR3 has 15 residues. The germline V and J ends were trimmed by 11 bases and 3 bases, with 20 bases remaining between them. Germline V gene data show CDR1 as LNHDA and CDR2 as SQIVND (reference sequence).

This clonotype turned up a few times. This rearrangement joins TRBV28 to TRBJ2-6; 13 nucleotides agree with TRBD2. The length of the CDR3 is 18 residues. Losses at the gene ends were 7 bases for V and 0 bases for J; bases not matched to a gene: 6. Per the germline V gene, CDR1 is MDHEN and CDR2 is SYDVKM. CDR3 protein: CASTPGLAGSSGANVLTF. The CDR3 DNA reads as TGTGCCAGCACTCCGGGACTAGCGGGGAGCTCTGGGGCCAACGTCCTGACTTTC.

This clonotype was seen many times. This chain connects TRBV7-2 to TRBJ2-1; 8 positions match TRBD2. With V trimmed by 5 bases and J by 3 bases, 6 bases remained unmatched. This CDR3 has 15 amino acids. The V gene's germline CDR1 is SGHTA and CDR2 FQGNSA. For the CDR3, the DNA is TGTGCCAGCAGCCCGGGGACTAGTAACTACAATGAGCAGTTCTTC. Protein: CASSPGTSNYNEQFF.

Many counts were recorded for this clonotype. The gene calls are TRBV28 and TRBJ2-3; 8 bases line up with TRBD1. The J segment lost 6 bases and the V segment lost 5 bases, leaving 7 bases of the junction unmatched. Looked up from germline, CDR1 is MDHEN and CDR2 is SYDVKM. The CDR3 has 14 amino acids. CDR3 in DNA: TGTGCCAGCAGTCGGGACAGGAACGCGGATACGCAGTATTTT. It yields the protein CASSRDRNADTQYF.

The chain links TRBV29-1 to TRBJ2-1; TRBD2 matches 8 bases. The CDR3 contains 13 residues. Germline V gives CDR1 SQVTM, CDR2 ANQGSEA. The J segment lost 7 bases and the V segment lost 4 bases, leaving 6 bases of the junction unmatched. In nucleotides, the CDR3 is TGCAGCGTTGGGCCAGCGGGAGCTAATGAGCAGTTCTTC. Translated, it gives CSVGPAGANEQFF.

This clonotype has more than one count but fewer than ten. The chain combines TRBV6-1 with TRBJ2-5, with D tentatively TRBD1 (5 bases). The CDR3 has 13 amino acids. Germline CDR1 MNHNS, CDR2 SASEGT. With 8 bases removed from V and 3 bases from J, the gap between germline ends came to 13 bases. CDR3 loop: CASGAGSEETQYF. CDR3 nucleotides: TGTGCCAGCGGGGCAGGGTCGGAAGAGACCCAGTACTTC.

This clonotype was observed many times. The gene calls are TRBV29-1 and TRBJ2-3, with no clear D. The CDR3 is 13 residues long. Germline loops: CDR1 SQVTM, CDR2 ANQGSEA. V shed 6 bases and J shed 2 bases, with 12 bases lying between them. The CDR3 loop reads CSVSPSLTDTQYF. DNA for the CDR3: TGCAGCGTCTCGCCTTCCCTCACAGATACGCAGTATTTT.

This sequence joins TRBV5-4 and TRBJ2-3; 9 nucleotides match TRBD2. The V and J ends lost 7 bases and 2 bases, in that order; junction bases with no gene match: 11. The CDR3 is 16 residues long. The V gene's germline CDR1 is SGHNT and CDR2 YYREEE (reference sequence). The chain's CDR3 is CASCLRTSVTTDTQYF. The CDR3 nucleotides read TGTGCCAGCTGCCTACGGACTAGCGTTACCACAGATACGCAGTATTTT.

This clonotype was seen at least ten times. CDR3 nucleotides: TGCAGCGTGGGACAGGGGCTGACACAGCCCCAGCATTTT. Amino acid sequence: CSVGQGLTQPQHF. The chain couples TRBV29-1 to TRBJ1-5, with 10 bases that match TRBD1. The germline V gene encodes CDR1 SQVTM and CDR2 ANQGSEA. J gave up 7 bases and V 6 bases, and 6 bases lay outside the gene matches. The CDR3 covers 13 residues.

CDR3 region: CASSSGPSSYNEQFF. DNA of the CDR3: TGTGCCAGCAGCTCTGGCCCCAGCTCCTACAATGAGCAGTTCTTC. The chain combines TRBV7-3 with TRBJ2-1, with D unclear. Germline-derived CDR1 and CDR2 are SGHTA and FQGTGA. Trimming pared 4 bases from V and 0 bases from J, leaving 10 bases between. The length of the CDR3 is 15 residues.

The sample holds many counts of this clonotype. The chain combines TRBV5-1 with TRBJ2-7, with 13 bases fitting TRBD2. CDR1 and CDR2 from the germline V gene are SGHRS and YFSETQ. The CDR3 runs 16 residues. V lost 5 bases and J lost 2; bases outside the gene matches: 7. CDR3 in DNA: TGCGCCAGCAGACCCCGGACTAGCGGGGGAACCTACGAGCAGTACTTC. It yields the protein CASRPRTSGGTYEQYF.

About this clonotype: A much larger clone sits a single nucleotide away, making a read error possible. The chain links TRBV2 to TRBJ2-6; no reliable D call. Trimming shortened V by 0 bases and J by 0 bases, and 3 bases separated the two germline ends. Germline lookup yields CDR1 SNHLY and CDR2 FYNNEI. This CDR3 is 15 amino acids long. The CDR3 is CASSEASSGANVLTF. In DNA form, the CDR3 reads TGTGCCAGCAGTGAAGCGAGCTCTGGGGCCAACGTCCTGACTTTC.

This clonotype appeared many times. The J gene is TRBJ1-1, the V gene TRBV29-1; D is unclear. Germline values: CDR1 SQVTM, CDR2 ANQGSEA. This CDR3 has 11 residues. Trimming removed 4 bases from V and 4 bases from J, with 7 bases in between. As DNA, the CDR3 is TGCAGCGTTGTCGGAGCCACTGAAGCTTTCTTT. It yields the protein CSVVGATEAFF.

Turning to this clonotype: This may stem from a read error, because a much larger clone lies one nucleotide away. The chain recombines TRBV5-1 with TRBJ1-1, with TRBD1 as a possible D gene (5 bases). The CDR3 has 16 residues. Trimming removed 2 bases from V and 1 base from J, with 15 bases in between. Germline CDR1 is SGHRS and CDR2 is YFSETQ. The CDR3 region is CASSFSGSDGNTEAFF. CDR3 nucleotide sequence: TGCGCCAGCAGCTTCTCAGGGAGCGACGGGAACACTGAAGCTTTCTTT.

This clonotype appeared many times. The J gene is TRBJ1-1, the V gene TRBV11-2, with TRBD1 as a possible D gene (6 bases). The V end lost 0 bases, the J end lost 6 bases, and 8 bases lay between the germline ends. This CDR3 region has 13 residues. CDR1 SGHAT and CDR2 FQNNGV come from the germline V gene. CDR3 sequence: CASSLEQGAEAFF. The CDR3 coding sequence is TGTGCCAGCAGCTTAGAACAGGGAGCTGAAGCTTTCTTT.

In its sample, this clonotype was seen many times. J is TRBJ1-1 and V is TRBV5-1; D is uncertain. The CDR3 runs 14 residues. Germline V gene sequence: CDR1 SGHRS, CDR2 YFSETQ. Trimming pared 1 base from V and 3 bases from J, leaving 10 bases between. The chain's CDR3 is CASSLFSADTEAFF. In nucleotides, the CDR3 is TGCGCCAGCAGCTTGTTTTCGGCGGACACTGAAGCTTTCTTT.

This clonotype was observed at least ten times. V usage is TRBV20-1 and J usage is TRBJ2-7; D remains ambiguous. Trimming took 3 bases from V and 2 from J, leaving 11 bases between them. The CDR3 extends over 13 amino acids. CDR1 DFQATT and CDR2 SNEGSKA come from the germline V gene (reference sequence). The CDR3 coding sequence is TGCAGTGCTAGTTCGGGTGAGCCCTACGAGCAGTACTTC. Protein: CSASSGEPYEQYF.

This clonotype was recorded at least ten times. V gene TRBV7-9 combines with J gene TRBJ1-5, with D hard to call. CDR3 length equals 13 residues. Trimming shortened V by 8 bases and J by 0 bases, and 8 bases separated the two germline ends. Germline CDR1 is SEHNR and CDR2 is FQNEAQ (reference sequence). CDR3 amino acids: CASGLDSNQPQHF. DNA of the CDR3: TGTGCCAGCGGGCTTGATAGCAATCAGCCCCAGCATTTT.

In this sample, this clonotype turned up many times. One base away lies a much larger clone, so this may be a sequencing read error. V usage is TRBV29-1 and J usage is TRBJ2-1, with D uncertain. From germline, CDR1 is SQVTM and CDR2 ANQGSEA. The CDR3 contains 16 residues. In DNA, the CDR3 is TGCAGCGTTGACATAGGACGGTCCAGCTCCTACAATGAGCAGCTCTTC. Its translation: CSVDIGRSSSYNEQLF.